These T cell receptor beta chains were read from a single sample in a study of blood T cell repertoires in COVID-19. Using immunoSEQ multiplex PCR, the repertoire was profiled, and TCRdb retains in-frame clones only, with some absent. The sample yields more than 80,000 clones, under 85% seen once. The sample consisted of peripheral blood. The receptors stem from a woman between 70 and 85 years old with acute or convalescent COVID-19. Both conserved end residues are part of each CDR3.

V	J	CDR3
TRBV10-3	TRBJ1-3	CAISPGAGNTIYF
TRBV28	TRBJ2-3	CASSSRYTQYF
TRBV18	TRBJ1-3	CASSSSDGDSGNTIYF
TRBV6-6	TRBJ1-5	CASSYRSGGNQPQHF
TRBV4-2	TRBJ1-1	CASSQRDSIVTEAFF
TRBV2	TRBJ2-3	CASSVAPNTQYF
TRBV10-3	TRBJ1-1	CAISQVGNTEAFF
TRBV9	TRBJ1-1	CASSLRDSMNTEAFF
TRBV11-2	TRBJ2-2	CASRTAGGGVGELFF
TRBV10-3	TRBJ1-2	CAISEGGNYGYTF
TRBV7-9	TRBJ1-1	CASSLTTGKDTEAFF
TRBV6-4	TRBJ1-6	CASSEGTGGNSPLHF
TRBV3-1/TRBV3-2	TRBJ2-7	CASSPLAGHSYEQYF
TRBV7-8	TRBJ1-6	CASSLTRDRNSPLHF
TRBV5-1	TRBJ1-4	CASSLVGTMIGEKLFF
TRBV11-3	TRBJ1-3	CASSVGQGSISGNTIYF
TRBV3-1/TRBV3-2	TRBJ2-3	CASSFYQGRSTQYF
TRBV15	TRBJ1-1	CATSRDPVNTEAFF
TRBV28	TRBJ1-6	CASSFPRTGGGSPLHF
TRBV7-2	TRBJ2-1	CASSAGLAGTYNEQFF
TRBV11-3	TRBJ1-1	CASSSSYTGGAGAFF
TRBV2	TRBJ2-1	CASSGTGKSYNEQFF
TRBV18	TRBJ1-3	CASSAEAAVTGNTIYF
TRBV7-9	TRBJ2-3	CASSLPPGKAIDGMDTQYF
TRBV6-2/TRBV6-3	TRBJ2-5	CASSYLAGNYQETQYF
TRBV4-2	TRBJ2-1	CASSQDLSTSIGEQFF
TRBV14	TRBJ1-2	CASSQDRSRGYTF
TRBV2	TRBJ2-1	CASSGASNEQFF
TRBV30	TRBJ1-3	CAWSRGLSGNTIYF
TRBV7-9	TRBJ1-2	CASERGGGYTF
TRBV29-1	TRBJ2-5	CSVTPLTSGRTQYF
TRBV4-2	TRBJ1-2	CASSQERVNYGYTF
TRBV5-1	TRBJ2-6	CASSLVYSGANVLTF
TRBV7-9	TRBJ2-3	CASSLMEADTQYF
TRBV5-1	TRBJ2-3	CATKDSFSTDTQYF
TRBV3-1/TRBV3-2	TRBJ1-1	CASTPLGQGSTEAFF
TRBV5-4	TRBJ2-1	CASSLAGTGQIGFF
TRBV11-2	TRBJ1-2	CASSPDTAYGYTF
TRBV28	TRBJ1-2	CASRTGTPGYGYTF
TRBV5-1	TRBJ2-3	CASSLEGLAGDTDTQYF
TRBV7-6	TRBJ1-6	CASSKGDRRLFPLHF
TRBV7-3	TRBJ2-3	CASSDGQGASTDTQYF
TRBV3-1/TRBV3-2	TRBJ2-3	CASSHGGWADTQYF
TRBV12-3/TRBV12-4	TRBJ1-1	CASSLGGWTEAFF
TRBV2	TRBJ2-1	CASSDPASGNNEQFF
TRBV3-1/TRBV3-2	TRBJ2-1	CASSQGTGVVNEQFF
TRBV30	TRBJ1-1	CAWNSIRGAAFF